Following are 7 T cell receptor beta chains from one sample sequenced in a study of blood T cell repertoires in COVID-19. Method: immunoSEQ multiplex PCR; TCRdb's copy keeps in-frame clones and lacks some. The sample carries around 100,000 clones, roughly nine tenths recorded once. Sequencing was carried out using peripheral blood. Receptors were obtained from a woman over 75 in a cohort sampled during active COVID-19.

The J gene is TRBJ1-1, the V gene TRBV11-3; D gene unclear. The CDR3 sequence is 14 residues long. Per the germline V gene, CDR1 is SGHNT and CDR2 is YENEEA. V lost 0 bases, J lost 1 base, and 6 bases lay in between. CDR3 nucleotides: TGTGCCAGCAGCTTAGACGGTCCGAACACTGAAGCTTTCTTT. Encoded protein: CASSLDGPNTEAFF.

This sequence joins TRBV30 and TRBJ2-5; no definite D call. Germline V gives CDR1 GTSNPN, CDR2 SVGIG (reference sequence). The CDR3 contains 15 residues. V lost 3 bases and J 2 bases, leaving 16 bases between the germline ends. This CDR3 is CAWRVGAALQETQYF. The CDR3 region has the DNA TGTGCCTGGAGGGTAGGAGCTGCCCTTCAAGAGACCCAGTACTTC. Complete variable domain (other parts from reference TRBV30 and TRBJ2-5): SQTIHQWPATLVQPVGSPLSLECTVEGTSNPNLYWYRQAAGRGLQLLFYSVGIGQISSEVPQNLSASRPQDRQFILSSKKLLLSDSGFYLCAWRVGAALQETQYFGPGTRLLVL.

This clone was counted once. The V and J genes are TRBV24-1 and TRBJ1-6, with a possible D match to TRBD1 (6 bases). The V gene lost 1 base and the J gene lost 9 bases, with 15 bases spanning the gap. The CDR3 extends over 16 amino acids. CDR1 and CDR2 from the germline V gene are KGHDR and SFDVKD. The CDR3 coding sequence is TGTGCCACCAGTGATTTACTAGGGGGTGTAGGTTCACCCCTCCACTTT. Protein sequence: CATSDLLGGVGSPLHF.

The rearrangement links TRBV2 to TRBJ2-7; a possible D gene is TRBD2 (6 bases). There are 13 residues in the CDR3. The germline V gene has CDR1 SNHLY and CDR2 FYNNEI. Trimming cost V 8 bases and J 7 bases, with 18 bases left between them. CDR3 region: CASLGGAKGEQYF. The CDR3 region has the DNA TGTGCCAGCTTGGGCGGGGCCAAAGGGGAGCAGTACTTC.

The CDR3 sequence is CASSLLAAVNTGELFF. The CDR3 DNA follows: TGTGCCAGCTCACTTCTAGCGGCCGTGAACACCGGGGAGCTGTTTTTT. The chain couples TRBV18 to TRBJ2-2, with 7 bases that match TRBD2. Germline CDR1 reads KGHSH; CDR2 reads LQKENI. V lost 4 bases and J lost 1; bases outside the gene matches: 6. The CDR3 loop spans 16 amino acids.

This clone was seen once. This sequence joins TRBV28 and TRBJ2-1, with TRBD2 as a possible D gene (5 bases). Germline V lookup: CDR1 MDHEN, CDR2 SYDVKM. This CDR3 contains 16 residues. The V end lost 7 bases, the J end lost 4 bases, and 20 bases lay between the germline ends. The CDR3 region has the DNA TGTGCCAGCACCGAGGCGGGCGGGCAAAAATACAATGAGCAGTTCTTC. Its protein is CASTEAGGQKYNEQFF.

Remarks on this clone: The germline gene is not matched at one end of the junction; a read error may be the cause. The rearrangement joins TRBV12-3 or TRBV12-4 to TRBJ1-1, with a weak D call TRBD1 (6 bases). This CDR3 has 12 residues. CDR3 DNA: TGTGCCAGCAGGGAACGGGACACCGAAGCTTTCTTT. It translates to CASRERDTEAFF.